This T cell receptor beta chain was captured in a study of control samples from healthy donors and cancer patients. Repertoires were generated with immunoSEQ multiplex PCR, while TCRdb's copy carries only in-frame clones and drops some. The repertoire has 100,000 to 150,000 clones, 91% of them found once; the top ten carry roughly 7.8%. The CDR3 consists of 18 residues. The V gene is TRBV1, the J gene TRBJ1-6; the table gives TRBD1 as D, unverified against the DNA. TRBV1 is a documented pseudogene. The receptor was isolated from a man aged 18-30 years in good health. Specimen: blood. DNA for the CDR3: TGCACCAGCAGCCAAGATCATTCTTGGGACAGGGGCTTTTCACCCCTCCACTTT. Translated, it gives CTSSQDHSWDRGFSPLHF.